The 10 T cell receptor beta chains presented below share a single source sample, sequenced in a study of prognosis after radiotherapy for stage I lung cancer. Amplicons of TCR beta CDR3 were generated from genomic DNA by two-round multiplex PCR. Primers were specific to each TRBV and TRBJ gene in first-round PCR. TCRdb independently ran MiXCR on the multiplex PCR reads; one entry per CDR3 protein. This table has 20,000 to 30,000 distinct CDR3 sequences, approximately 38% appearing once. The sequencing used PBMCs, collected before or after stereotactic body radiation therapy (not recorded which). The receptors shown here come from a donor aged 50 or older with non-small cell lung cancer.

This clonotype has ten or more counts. The CDR3 bases are TGTGCCAGCAGCTTAGAGGACAGGGAAGAGACCCAGTACTTC. Protein sequence: CASSLEDREETQYF. The V gene is TRBV7-9, the J gene TRBJ2-5; 8 positions match TRBD1. CDR1 and CDR2 from the germline V gene are SEHNR and FQNEAQ (reference sequence). There are 14 residues in the CDR3. With V trimmed by 1 base and J by 3 bases, 1 base remained unmatched.

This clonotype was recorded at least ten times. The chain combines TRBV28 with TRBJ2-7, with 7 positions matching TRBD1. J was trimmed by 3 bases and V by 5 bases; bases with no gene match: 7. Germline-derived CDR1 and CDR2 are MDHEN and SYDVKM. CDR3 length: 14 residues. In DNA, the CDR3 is TGTGCCAGCAGTCCCGGCCAGGGGGTCTACGAGCAGTACTTC. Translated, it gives CASSPGQGVYEQYF.

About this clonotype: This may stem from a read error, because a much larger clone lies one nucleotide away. The CDR3 region is CSVVDLNEQFF. CDR3 nucleotide sequence: TGCAGCGTTGTCGATTTAAATGAGCAGTTCTTC. The V and J genes are TRBV29-1 and TRBJ2-1; D gene unclear. Deletions cut 4 bases from V and 7 bases from J, with 8 bases between. CDR1 and CDR2 (germline): SQVTM, ANQGSEA. The CDR3 has 11 amino acids.

CDR3 sequence reads: CASSFWLSGVYTF. The CDR3 DNA reads as TGTGCCAGCAGTTTCTGGCTATCTGGTGTCTACACCTTC. V usage is TRBV12-3 or TRBV12-4 and J usage is TRBJ1-2; no clear D. With 3 bases removed from V and 10 bases from J, the gap between germline ends came to 15 bases. CDR3 length: 13 residues.

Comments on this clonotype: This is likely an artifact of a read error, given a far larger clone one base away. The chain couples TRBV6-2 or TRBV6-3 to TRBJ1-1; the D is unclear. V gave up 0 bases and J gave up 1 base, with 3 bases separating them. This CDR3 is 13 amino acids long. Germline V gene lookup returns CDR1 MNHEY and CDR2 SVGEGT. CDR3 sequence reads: CASSYSTNTEAFF. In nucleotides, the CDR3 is TGTGCCAGCAGTTACTCGACGAACACTGAAGCTTTCTTT.

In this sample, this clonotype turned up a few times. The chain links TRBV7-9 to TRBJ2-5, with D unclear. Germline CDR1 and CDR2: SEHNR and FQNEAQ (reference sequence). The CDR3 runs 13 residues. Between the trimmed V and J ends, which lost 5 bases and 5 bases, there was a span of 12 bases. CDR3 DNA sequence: TGTGCCAGCAGCAAGGGCAGTGTGGAGACCCAGTACTTC. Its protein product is CASSKGSVETQYF. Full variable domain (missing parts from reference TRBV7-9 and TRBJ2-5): DTGVSQNPRHKITKRGQNVTFRCDPISEHNRLYWYRQTLGQGPEFLTYFQNEAQLEKSRLLSDRFSAERPKGSFSTLEIQRTEQGDSAMYLCASSKGSVETQYFGPGTRLLVL.

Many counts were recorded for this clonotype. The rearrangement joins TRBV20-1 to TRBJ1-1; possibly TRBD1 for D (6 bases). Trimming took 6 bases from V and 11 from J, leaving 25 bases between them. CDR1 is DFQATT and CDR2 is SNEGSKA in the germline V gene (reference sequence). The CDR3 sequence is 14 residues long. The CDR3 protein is CSADASQGGRGAFF. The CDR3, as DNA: TGCAGTGCCGATGCCTCACAGGGAGGTCGGGGCGCTTTCTTT.

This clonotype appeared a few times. The CDR3 loop is CASSEFSGGGYNEQFF. The CDR3 region has the DNA TGTGCCAGCAGTGAATTTAGCGGAGGGGGGTACAATGAGCAGTTCTTC. The rearrangement uses TRBV6-1 and TRBJ2-1; D may match TRBD1 or TRBD2 (6 bases each). The V gene's germline CDR1 is MNHNS and CDR2 SASEGT. Trimming cost V 2 bases and J 4 bases, with 15 bases left between them. The CDR3 length is 16 residues.

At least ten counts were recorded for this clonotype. The CDR3 bases are TGTGCCAGCAGCCGAGTGGCAGATACGCAGTATTTT. Amino acids: CASSRVADTQYF. The V gene is TRBV7-2, the J gene TRBJ2-3; unclear D gene. Per germline, CDR1 SGHTA and CDR2 FQGNSA. The CDR3 is 12 amino acids. V gave up 5 bases and J gave up 4 bases, with 7 bases separating them.

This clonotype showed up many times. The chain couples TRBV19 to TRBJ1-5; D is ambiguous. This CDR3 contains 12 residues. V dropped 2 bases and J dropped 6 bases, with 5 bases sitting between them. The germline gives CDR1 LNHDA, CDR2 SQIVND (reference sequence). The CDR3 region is CASSISGQPQHF. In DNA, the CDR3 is TGTGCCAGTAGTATATCCGGTCAGCCCCAGCATTTT.